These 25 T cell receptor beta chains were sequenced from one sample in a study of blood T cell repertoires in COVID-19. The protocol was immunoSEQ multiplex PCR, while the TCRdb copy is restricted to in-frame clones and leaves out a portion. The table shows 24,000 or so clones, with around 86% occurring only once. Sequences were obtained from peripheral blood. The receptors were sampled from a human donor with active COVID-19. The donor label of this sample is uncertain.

The CDR3 region has the DNA TGTGCCAGCACCCTCTTCGCGGGGGGCTACGAGCAGTACTTC. This gives the protein CASTLFAGGYEQYF. The rearrangement uses TRBV7-2 and TRBJ2-7, with TRBD2 identical over 8 bases. CDR1 and CDR2 (germline): SGHTA, FQGNSA. This CDR3 spans 14 amino acids. Losses at the gene ends were 7 bases for V and 3 bases for J; bases not matched to a gene: 8.

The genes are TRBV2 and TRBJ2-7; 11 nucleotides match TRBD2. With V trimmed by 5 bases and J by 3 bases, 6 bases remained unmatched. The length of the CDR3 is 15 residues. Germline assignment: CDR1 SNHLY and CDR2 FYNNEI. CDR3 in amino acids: CASSTSGGGYYEQYF. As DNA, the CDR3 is TGTGCCAGCAGTACTAGCGGGGGTGGATACTACGAGCAGTACTTC.

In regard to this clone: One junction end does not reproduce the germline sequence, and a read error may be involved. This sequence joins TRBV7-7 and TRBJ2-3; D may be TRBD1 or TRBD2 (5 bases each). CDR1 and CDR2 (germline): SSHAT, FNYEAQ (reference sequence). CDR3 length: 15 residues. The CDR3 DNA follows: TGTGCTAGCAGCTTAGAGGGGTTTAGCACAGATACGCAGTATTTT. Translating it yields CASSLEGFSTDTQYF.

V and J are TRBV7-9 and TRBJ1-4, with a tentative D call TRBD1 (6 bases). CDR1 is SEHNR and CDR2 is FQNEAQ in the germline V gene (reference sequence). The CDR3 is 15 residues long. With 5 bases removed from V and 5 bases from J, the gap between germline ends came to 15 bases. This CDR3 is CASSPGGGANEKLFF. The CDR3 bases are TGTGCCAGCAGCCCGGGAGGGGGTGCCAATGAAAAACTGTTTTTT. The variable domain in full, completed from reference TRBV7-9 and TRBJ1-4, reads DTGVSQNPRHKITKRGQNVTFRCDPISEHNRLYWYRQTLGQGPEFLTYFQNEAQLEKSRLLSDRFSAERPKGSFSTLEIQRTEQGDSAMYLCASSPGGGANEKLFFGSGTQLSVL.

CDR3 protein: CASSFTLSTDGGTSYEQYF. CDR3 DNA sequence: TGTGCCAGCAGCTTCACCTTATCAACGGACGGGGGGACCTCCTACGAGCAGTACTTC. V usage is TRBV11-3 and J usage is TRBJ2-7; 7 bases are a match to TRBD2. This CDR3 has 19 amino acids. The V gene end was trimmed by 3 bases and the J gene end by 0 bases; junction bases not matched to a gene: 17. Germline assignment: CDR1 SGHNT and CDR2 YENEEA.

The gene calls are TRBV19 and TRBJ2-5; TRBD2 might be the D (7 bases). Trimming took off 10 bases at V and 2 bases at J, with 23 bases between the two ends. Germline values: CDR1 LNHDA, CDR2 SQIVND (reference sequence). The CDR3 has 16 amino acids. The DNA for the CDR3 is TGTGCCACTGCGGAGGGGGGGGACTCAATTCAAGAGACCCAGTACTTC. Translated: CATAEGGDSIQETQYF.

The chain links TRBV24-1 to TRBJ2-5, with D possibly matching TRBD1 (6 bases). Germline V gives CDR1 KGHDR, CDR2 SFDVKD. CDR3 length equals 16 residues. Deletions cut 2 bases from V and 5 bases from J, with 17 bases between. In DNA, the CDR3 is TGTGCCACCAGTGATTGGGACATCGGAGGTCAGGAGACCCAGTACTTC. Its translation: CATSDWDIGGQETQYF.

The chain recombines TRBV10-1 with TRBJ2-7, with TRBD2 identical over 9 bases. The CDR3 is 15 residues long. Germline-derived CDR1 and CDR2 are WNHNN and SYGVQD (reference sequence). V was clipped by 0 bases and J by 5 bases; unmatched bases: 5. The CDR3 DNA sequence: TGCGCCAGCAGTGAGTCCATAGCGGGGGCCCACGAGCAGTACTTC. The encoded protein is CASSESIAGAHEQYF.

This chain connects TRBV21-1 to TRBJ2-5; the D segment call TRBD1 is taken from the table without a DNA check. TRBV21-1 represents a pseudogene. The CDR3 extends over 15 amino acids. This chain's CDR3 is CASSKEWGRVKTQYF. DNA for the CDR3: TGTGCCAGCAGCAAAGAGTGGGGCAGGGTGAAGACCCAGTACTTC.

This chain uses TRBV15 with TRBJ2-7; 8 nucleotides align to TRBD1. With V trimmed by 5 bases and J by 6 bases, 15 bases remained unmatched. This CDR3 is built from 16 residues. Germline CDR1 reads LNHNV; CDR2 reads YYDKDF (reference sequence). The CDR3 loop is CATSAAFGRGHLEQYF. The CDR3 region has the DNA TGTGCCACCAGCGCCGCCTTTGGCAGGGGGCACCTCGAGCAGTACTTC. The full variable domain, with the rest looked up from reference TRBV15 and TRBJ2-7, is DAMVIQNPRYQVTQFGKPVTLSCSQTLNHNVMYWYQQKSSQAPKLLFHYYDKDFNNEADTPDNFQSRRPNTSFCFLDIRSPGLGDTAMYLCATSAAFGRGHLEQYFGPGTRLTVT.

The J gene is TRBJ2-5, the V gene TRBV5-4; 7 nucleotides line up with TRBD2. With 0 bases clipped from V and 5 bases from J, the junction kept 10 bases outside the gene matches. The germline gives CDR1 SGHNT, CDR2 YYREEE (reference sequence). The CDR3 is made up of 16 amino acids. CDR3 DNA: TGTGCCAGCAGCTTGGACGGGAGGAGTTGGGAGGAGACCCAGTACTTC. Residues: CASSLDGRSWEETQYF.

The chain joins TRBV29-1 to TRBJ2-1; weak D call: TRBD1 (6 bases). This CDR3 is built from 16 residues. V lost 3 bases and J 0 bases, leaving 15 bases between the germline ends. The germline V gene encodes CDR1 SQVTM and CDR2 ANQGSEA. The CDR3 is CSVEVVGASSYNEQFF. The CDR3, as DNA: TGCAGCGTTGAGGTGGTGGGGGCCAGCTCCTACAATGAGCAGTTCTTC.

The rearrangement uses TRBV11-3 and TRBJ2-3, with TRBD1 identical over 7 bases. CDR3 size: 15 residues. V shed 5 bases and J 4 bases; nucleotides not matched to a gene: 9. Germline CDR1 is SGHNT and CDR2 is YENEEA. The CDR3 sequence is CASSKTGSGSDTQYF. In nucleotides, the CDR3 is TGTGCCAGCAGCAAGACAGGGTCAGGGTCAGATACGCAGTATTTT.

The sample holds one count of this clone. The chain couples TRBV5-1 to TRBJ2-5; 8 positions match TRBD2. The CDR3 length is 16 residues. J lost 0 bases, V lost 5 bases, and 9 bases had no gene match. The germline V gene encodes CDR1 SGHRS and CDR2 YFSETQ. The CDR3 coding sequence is TGCGCCAGCAGTGGCGGGACGGGGGGGTACCAAGAGACCCAGTACTTC. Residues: CASSGGTGGYQETQYF. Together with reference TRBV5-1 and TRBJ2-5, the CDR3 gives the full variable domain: KAGVTQTPRYLIKTRGQQVTLSCSPISGHRSVSWYQQTPGQGLQFLFEYFSETQRNKGNFPGRFSGRQFSNSRSEMNVSTLELGDSALYLCASSGGTGGYQETQYFGPGTRLLVL.

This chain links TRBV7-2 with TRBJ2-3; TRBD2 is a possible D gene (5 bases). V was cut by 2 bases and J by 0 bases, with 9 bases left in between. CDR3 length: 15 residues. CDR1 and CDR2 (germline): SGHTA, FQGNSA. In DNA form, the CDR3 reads TGTGCCAGCAGCTTATGGGCTAGCAGCACAGATACGCAGTATTTT. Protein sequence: CASSLWASSTDTQYF.

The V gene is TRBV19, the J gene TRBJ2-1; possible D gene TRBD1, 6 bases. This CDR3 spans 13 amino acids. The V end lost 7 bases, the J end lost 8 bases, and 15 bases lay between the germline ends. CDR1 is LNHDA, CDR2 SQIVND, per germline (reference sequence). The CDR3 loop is CASNQRAGDEQFF. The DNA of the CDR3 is TGTGCCAGTAACCAGAGAGCAGGGGATGAGCAGTTCTTC.

The CDR3 DNA reads as TGTGCCAGCAGCTTAGCCGGCTCCTACGAGCAGTACTTC. Translating it yields CASSLAGSYEQYF. V usage is TRBV11-2 and J usage is TRBJ2-7; D is unresolved. The V and J ends lost 1 base and 0 bases respectively, with 4 bases between them. This CDR3 has 13 amino acids. From germline, CDR1 is SGHAT and CDR2 FQNNGV.

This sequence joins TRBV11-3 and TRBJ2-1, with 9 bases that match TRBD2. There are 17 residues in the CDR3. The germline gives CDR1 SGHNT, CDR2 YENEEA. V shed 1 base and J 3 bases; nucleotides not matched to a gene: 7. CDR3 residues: CASSLGVVAGDYNEQFF. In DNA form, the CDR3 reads TGTGCCAGCAGCTTAGGAGTAGTAGCGGGGGACTACAATGAGCAGTTCTTC.

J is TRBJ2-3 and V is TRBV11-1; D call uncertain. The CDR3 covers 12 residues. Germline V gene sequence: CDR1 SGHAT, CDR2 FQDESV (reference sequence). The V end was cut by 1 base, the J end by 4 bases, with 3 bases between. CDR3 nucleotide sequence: TGTGCCAGCAGCTTAGGGCCAGATACGCAGTATTTT. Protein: CASSLGPDTQYF.

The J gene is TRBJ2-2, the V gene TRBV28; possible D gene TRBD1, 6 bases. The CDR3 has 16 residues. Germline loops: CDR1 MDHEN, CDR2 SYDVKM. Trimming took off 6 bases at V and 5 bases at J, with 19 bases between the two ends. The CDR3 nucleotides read TGTGCCAGCAGGCAAACAGGGCCCCGGACGACCGGGGAGCTGTTTTTT. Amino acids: CASRQTGPRTTGELFF.

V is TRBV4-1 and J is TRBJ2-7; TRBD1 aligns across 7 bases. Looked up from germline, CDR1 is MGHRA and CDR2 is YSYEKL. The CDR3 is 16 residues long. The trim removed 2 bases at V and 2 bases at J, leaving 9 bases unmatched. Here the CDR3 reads CASSQHAGTVTYEQYF. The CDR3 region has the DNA TGCGCCAGCAGCCAACATGCCGGGACAGTCACCTACGAGCAGTACTTC.

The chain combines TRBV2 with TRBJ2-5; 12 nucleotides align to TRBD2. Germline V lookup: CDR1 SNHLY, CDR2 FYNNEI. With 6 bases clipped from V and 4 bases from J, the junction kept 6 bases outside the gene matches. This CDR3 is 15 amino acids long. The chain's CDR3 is CASSALAGGRETQYF. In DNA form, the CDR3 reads TGTGCCAGCAGCGCACTAGCGGGGGGTAGAGAGACCCAGTACTTC.

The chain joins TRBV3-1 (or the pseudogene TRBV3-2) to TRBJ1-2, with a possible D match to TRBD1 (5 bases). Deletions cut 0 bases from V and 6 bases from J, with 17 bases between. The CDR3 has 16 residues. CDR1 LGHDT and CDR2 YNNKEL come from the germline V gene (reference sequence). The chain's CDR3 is CASSQDYLRTGDGYTF. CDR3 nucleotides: TGTGCCAGCAGCCAAGATTATCTTCGAACAGGCGATGGCTACACCTTC.

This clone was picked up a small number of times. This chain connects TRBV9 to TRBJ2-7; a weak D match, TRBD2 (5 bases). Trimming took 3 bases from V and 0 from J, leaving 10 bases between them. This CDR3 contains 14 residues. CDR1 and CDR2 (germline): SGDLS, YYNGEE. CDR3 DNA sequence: TGTGCCAGCAGCGATTCCGGGGACTCCTACGAGCAGTACTTC. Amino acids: CASSDSGDSYEQYF. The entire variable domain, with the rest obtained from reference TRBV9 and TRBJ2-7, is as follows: DSGVTQTPKHLITATGQRVTLRCSPRSGDLSVYWYQQSLDQGLQFLIQYYNGEERAKGNILERFSAQQFPDLHSELNLSSLELGDSALYFCASSDSGDSYEQYFGPGTRLTVT.

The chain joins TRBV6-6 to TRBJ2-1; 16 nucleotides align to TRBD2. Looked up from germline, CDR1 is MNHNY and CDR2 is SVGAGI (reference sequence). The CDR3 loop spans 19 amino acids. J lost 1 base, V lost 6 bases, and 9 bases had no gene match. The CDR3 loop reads CASSWTGLAGGPSYNEQFF. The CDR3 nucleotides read TGTGCCAGCAGCTGGACGGGACTAGCGGGAGGGCCGTCCTACAATGAGCAGTTCTTC.